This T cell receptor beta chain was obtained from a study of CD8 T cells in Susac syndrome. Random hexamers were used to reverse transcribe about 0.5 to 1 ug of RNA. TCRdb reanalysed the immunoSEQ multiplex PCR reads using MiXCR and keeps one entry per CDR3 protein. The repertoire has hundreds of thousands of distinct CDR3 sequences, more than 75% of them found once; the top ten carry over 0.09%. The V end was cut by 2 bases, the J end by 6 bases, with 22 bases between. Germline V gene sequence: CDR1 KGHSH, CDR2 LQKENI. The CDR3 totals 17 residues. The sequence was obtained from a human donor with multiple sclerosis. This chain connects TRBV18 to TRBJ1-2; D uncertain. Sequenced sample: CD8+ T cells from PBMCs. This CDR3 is CASSPSRQAGRTDGYTF. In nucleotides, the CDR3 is TGTGCCAGCTCACCATCCCGACAAGCCGGCCGGACGGATGGCTACACCTTC.